Presented here are 20 T cell receptor beta chains from one specimen sequenced in a study of vaccination effects on CD4 cells after COVID-19. These receptors' antigens are unknown. TCRdb's copy holds only in-frame clones and misses some; the assay was immunoSEQ multiplex PCR. The sample shows tens of thousands of clones, 65% to 85% of them seen only once. Prior to sequencing, the ViraFEST assay stimulated PBMC with viral peptide pools, which expanded the antigen-specific CD4+ T cells. Upon completion of 10 to 11 days in culture, CD4+ T cells were isolated. It was two doses of either the BNT162b2 or mRNA-1273 vaccine that participants received. The specimen was CD4+ T cells from PBMCs cultured with HCoV-229E spike peptides, collected after COVID-19 vaccination. All receptors derive from a human donor who received a COVID-19 vaccine.

This chain uses TRBV18 with TRBJ2-1; TRBD2 matches 10 bases. Trimming removed 3 bases from V and 7 bases from J; junction bases left unmatched: 6. The CDR3 covers 15 residues. Germline CDR1 is KGHSH and CDR2 is LQKENI. The chain's CDR3 is CASSPAGLAINEQFF. Here the CDR3 DNA reads TGTGCCAGCTCACCCGCGGGACTAGCGATAAATGAGCAGTTCTTC.

The chain uses TRBV6-2 or TRBV6-3 and TRBJ1-2, with D possibly TRBD1 on 5 matching bases. The CDR3 has 14 amino acids. The germline V gene has CDR1 MNHEY and CDR2 SVGEGT. The V gene lost 2 bases and the J gene lost 5 bases, with 12 bases spanning the gap. The DNA of the CDR3 is TGTGCCAGCAGTTACAGGGGTTCCATTTATGGCTACACCTTC. Residues: CASSYRGSIYGYTF.

This clone appeared a few times. V and J are TRBV6-5 and TRBJ1-5; 8 bases map to TRBD1. The V gene end was trimmed by 5 bases and the J gene end by 5 bases; junction bases not matched to a gene: 5. Germline V CDR1 and CDR2: MNHEY, SVGAGI. The CDR3 is 14 residues long. The CDR3 DNA follows: TGTGCCAGCAGTCCTGGACAGGGTTATCAGCCCCAGCATTTT. Amino acids: CASSPGQGYQPQHF.

The genes are TRBV29-1 and TRBJ2-5; 10 bases align to TRBD1. V was pared by 5 bases and J by 4 bases, with 4 bases of the junction left unmatched. CDR1 SQVTM and CDR2 ANQGSEA come from the germline V gene. The length of the CDR3 is 13 residues. CDR3 nucleotide sequence: TGCAGCGTTCTGGGGGACAGGGGAGAGACCCAGTACTTC. Its translation is CSVLGDRGETQYF.

This clone was seen more than once but under ten times. This CDR3 is also generated by other DNA sequences in the sample. V gene TRBV19 combines with J gene TRBJ1-1; the D gene is possibly TRBD1 (5 bases). CDR1 is LNHDA and CDR2 is SQIVND in the germline V gene (reference sequence). Trimming left V 5 bases short and J 2 bases short, with 9 bases between. The CDR3 length is 13 residues. CDR3 bases: TGTGCCAGTAGTTCGGGGCTTAACACTGAAGCTTTCTTT. It translates to CASSSGLNTEAFF.

The chain joins TRBV18 to TRBJ1-1; 8 nucleotides line up with TRBD1. Trimming at V came to 4 bases and at J to 6 bases, leaving 4 bases not matched to a gene. There are 13 residues in the CDR3. CDR1 KGHSH and CDR2 LQKENI come from the germline V gene. The CDR3 DNA sequence: TGTGCCAGCTCACTCCAGGGGGCCGCTGAAGCTTTCTTT. This codes for CASSLQGAAEAFF.

This clone was counted once. The V call is TRBV28, the J call TRBJ1-2, with D tentatively TRBD1 (5 bases). The germline V and J ends were trimmed by 3 bases and 5 bases, with 10 bases remaining between them. Per germline, CDR1 MDHEN and CDR2 SYDVKM. The CDR3 is 13 amino acids. CDR3 sequence reads: CASSLPGAYGYTF. The CDR3 DNA reads TGTGCCAGCAGTTTGCCCGGGGCTTATGGCTACACCTTC.

This chain joins TRBV7-2 and TRBJ2-3, with TRBD2 identical over 10 bases. With 5 bases clipped from V and 1 base from J, the junction kept 12 bases outside the gene matches. CDR3 length: 18 amino acids. Germline V gene data show CDR1 as SGHTA and CDR2 as FQGNSA. DNA for the CDR3: TGTGCCAGCAGCCTGAGCGGGGGGGCCTTCGTGGGCACAGATACGCAGTATTTT. It codes for CASSLSGGAFVGTDTQYF.

The chain combines TRBV5-4 with TRBJ2-3, with 9 nucleotides matching TRBD2. V shed 0 bases, J shed 2 bases, and the junction held 4 bases outside the gene matches. CDR1 is SGHNT, CDR2 YYREEE, per germline (reference sequence). This CDR3 comprises 16 residues. DNA for the CDR3: TGTGCCAGCAGCTTGGGAGCGGGAGGACCCACAGATACGCAGTATTTT. Protein sequence: CASSLGAGGPTDTQYF.

The chain has TRBV29-1 and TRBJ2-3, with D unresolved. The length of the CDR3 is 12 residues. Trimming shortened V by 7 bases and J by 1 base, and 9 bases separated the two germline ends. Germline CDR1 is SQVTM and CDR2 is ANQGSEA. CDR3 DNA: TGCAGCGCTTTTAAGGGCACAGATACGCAGTATTTT. It is translated as CSAFKGTDTQYF.

V and J are TRBV4-1 and TRBJ2-4, with 14 nucleotides matching TRBD2. J gave up 6 bases and V 1 base, and 5 bases lay outside the gene matches. The CDR3 consists of 17 residues. Germline V gene lookup returns CDR1 MGHRA and CDR2 YSYEKL. CDR3 sequence: CASSQGLAGGPGNIQYF. Written as DNA, the CDR3 is TGCGCCAGCAGCCAAGGACTAGCGGGGGGGCCTGGAAACATTCAGTACTTC.

The chain couples TRBV2 to TRBJ1-3; TRBD1 agrees at 9 bases. The germline CDR1 and CDR2 sequences are SNHLY and FYNNEI. This CDR3 spans 15 amino acids. The ends lost 6 bases at V and 0 bases at J; junction bases unmatched: 3. CDR3 sequence reads: CASRGGQGSGNTIYF. The CDR3 bases are TGTGCCAGCAGGGGGGGACAGGGCTCTGGAAACACCATATATTTT.

The CDR3 DNA follows: TGCGCCAGCAGCTTCGGCGGGAGTGGGGGGGAGACCCAGTACTTC. It translates to CASSFGGSGGETQYF. V gene TRBV5-1 combines with J gene TRBJ2-5, with 7 bases identical to TRBD2. J gave up 5 bases and V 2 bases, and 9 bases lay outside the gene matches. CDR3 length: 15 residues. Germline V CDR1 and CDR2: SGHRS, YFSETQ.

The gene calls are TRBV6-5 and TRBJ1-1; D unresolved. Germline V CDR1 and CDR2: MNHEY, SVGAGI. The CDR3 consists of 13 residues. Trimming removed 6 bases from V and 1 base from J, with 9 bases in between. The DNA of the CDR3 is TGTGCCAGCAGAAAGGAGTGGAACACTGAAGCTTTCTTT. Translation: CASRKEWNTEAFF.

This clone appeared a single time. This sequence joins TRBV27 and TRBJ1-1; weak D call: TRBD1 (5 bases). The germline V gene has CDR1 MNHEY and CDR2 SMNVEV (reference sequence). With 6 bases removed from V and 2 bases from J, the gap between germline ends came to 10 bases. This CDR3 spans 13 amino acids. The CDR3 DNA sequence: TGTGCCAGCAGGGGGCACATAAACACTGAAGCTTTCTTT. This encodes CASRGHINTEAFF.

The J gene is TRBJ2-1, the V gene TRBV14, with 11 bases matching TRBD2. The germline CDR1 and CDR2 sequences are SGHDN and FVKESK. The ends lost 5 bases at V and 5 bases at J; junction bases unmatched: 5. There are 15 residues in the CDR3. The CDR3 is CASSDLAGGHNEQFF. CDR3 in DNA: TGTGCCAGCAGCGACCTAGCGGGAGGTCACAATGAGCAGTTCTTC.

The genes are TRBV9 and TRBJ2-5; 11 bases match TRBD2. Germline V lookup: CDR1 SGDLS, CDR2 YYNGEE. Losses at the gene ends were 4 bases for V and 5 bases for J; bases not matched to a gene: 13. This CDR3 comprises 17 residues. Written as DNA, the CDR3 is TGTGCCAGCAGCCCAGGGGCGTCTAGCGGGAGGTTGGAGACCCAGTACTTC. The encoded protein is CASSPGASSGRLETQYF.

V usage is TRBV5-1 and J usage is TRBJ2-5, with 9 bases aligning to TRBD1. V dropped 1 base and J dropped 3; count of bases not matched to a gene: 7. The germline V gene has CDR1 SGHRS and CDR2 YFSETQ. The CDR3 length is 16 residues. CDR3 coding DNA: TGCGCCAGCAGCTTGATGGGACAGGGTAACGAAGAGACCCAGTACTTC. As protein: CASSLMGQGNEETQYF.

The J gene is TRBJ1-5, the V gene TRBV2; D gene unclear. The V end lost 1 base, the J end lost 10 bases, and 5 bases lay between the germline ends. This CDR3 is built from 11 residues. Per germline, CDR1 SNHLY and CDR2 FYNNEI. The CDR3 is CASSEGGPQHF. In nucleotides, the CDR3 is TGTGCCAGCAGTGAAGGGGGACCCCAGCATTTT.

The genes are TRBV5-1 and TRBJ2-5; the D gene is possibly TRBD2 (5 bases). CDR1 is SGHRS, CDR2 YFSETQ, per germline. V was trimmed by 4 bases and J by 2 bases, leaving 12 bases between them. The CDR3 has 14 amino acids. The CDR3 nucleotides are TGCGCCAGCAGCCTTATTGGGGAGCAAGAGACCCAGTACTTC. Translation: CASSLIGEQETQYF.